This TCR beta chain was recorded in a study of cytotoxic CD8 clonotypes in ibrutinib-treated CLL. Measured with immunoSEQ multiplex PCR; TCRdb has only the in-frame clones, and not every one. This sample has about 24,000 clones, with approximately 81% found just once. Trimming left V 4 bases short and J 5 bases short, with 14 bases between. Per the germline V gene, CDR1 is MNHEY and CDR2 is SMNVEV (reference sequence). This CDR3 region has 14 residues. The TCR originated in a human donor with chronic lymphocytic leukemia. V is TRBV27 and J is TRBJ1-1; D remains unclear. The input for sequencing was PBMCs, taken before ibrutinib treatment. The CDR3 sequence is CASSSTGSKTEAFF. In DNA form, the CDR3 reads TGTGCCAGCAGTTCCACCGGGTCTAAAACTGAAGCTTTCTTT.